The sequence of this T cell receptor (beta chain) was determined in a study of Ad26.COV2.S vaccination and SARS-CoV-2 variants. This table comes from immunoSEQ multiplex PCR, and its TCRdb copy is limited to in-frame clones, with some not included. The repertoire consists of 300,000 to 400,000 clones, with roughly 90% occurring once and the leading ten covering 5.5%. Germline values: CDR1 KGHDR, CDR2 SFDVKD. V was cut by 3 bases and J by 7 bases, with 7 bases left in between. The CDR3 has 12 amino acids. Specified treatment: roughly 20 received Ad26.COV2.S at low or high dose, single or two shots; several received placebo; per-sample allocation not given. Sampling was done on day 63 after the first vaccine or placebo injection. Donation was by an adult aged 18-55 years who was in Boston.

The chain joins TRBV24-1 to TRBJ2-3, with no clear D. This specimen was peripheral blood, taken in a trial of Ad26.COV2.S vaccine versus placebo. The clonotype was recovered from a person aged 18-65 years who received the Ad26.COV2.S COVID-19 vaccine or a placebo. The CDR3 nucleotides are TGTGCCACCAGTGATGGGCAAAATACGCAGTATTTT. As protein: CATSDGQNTQYF.